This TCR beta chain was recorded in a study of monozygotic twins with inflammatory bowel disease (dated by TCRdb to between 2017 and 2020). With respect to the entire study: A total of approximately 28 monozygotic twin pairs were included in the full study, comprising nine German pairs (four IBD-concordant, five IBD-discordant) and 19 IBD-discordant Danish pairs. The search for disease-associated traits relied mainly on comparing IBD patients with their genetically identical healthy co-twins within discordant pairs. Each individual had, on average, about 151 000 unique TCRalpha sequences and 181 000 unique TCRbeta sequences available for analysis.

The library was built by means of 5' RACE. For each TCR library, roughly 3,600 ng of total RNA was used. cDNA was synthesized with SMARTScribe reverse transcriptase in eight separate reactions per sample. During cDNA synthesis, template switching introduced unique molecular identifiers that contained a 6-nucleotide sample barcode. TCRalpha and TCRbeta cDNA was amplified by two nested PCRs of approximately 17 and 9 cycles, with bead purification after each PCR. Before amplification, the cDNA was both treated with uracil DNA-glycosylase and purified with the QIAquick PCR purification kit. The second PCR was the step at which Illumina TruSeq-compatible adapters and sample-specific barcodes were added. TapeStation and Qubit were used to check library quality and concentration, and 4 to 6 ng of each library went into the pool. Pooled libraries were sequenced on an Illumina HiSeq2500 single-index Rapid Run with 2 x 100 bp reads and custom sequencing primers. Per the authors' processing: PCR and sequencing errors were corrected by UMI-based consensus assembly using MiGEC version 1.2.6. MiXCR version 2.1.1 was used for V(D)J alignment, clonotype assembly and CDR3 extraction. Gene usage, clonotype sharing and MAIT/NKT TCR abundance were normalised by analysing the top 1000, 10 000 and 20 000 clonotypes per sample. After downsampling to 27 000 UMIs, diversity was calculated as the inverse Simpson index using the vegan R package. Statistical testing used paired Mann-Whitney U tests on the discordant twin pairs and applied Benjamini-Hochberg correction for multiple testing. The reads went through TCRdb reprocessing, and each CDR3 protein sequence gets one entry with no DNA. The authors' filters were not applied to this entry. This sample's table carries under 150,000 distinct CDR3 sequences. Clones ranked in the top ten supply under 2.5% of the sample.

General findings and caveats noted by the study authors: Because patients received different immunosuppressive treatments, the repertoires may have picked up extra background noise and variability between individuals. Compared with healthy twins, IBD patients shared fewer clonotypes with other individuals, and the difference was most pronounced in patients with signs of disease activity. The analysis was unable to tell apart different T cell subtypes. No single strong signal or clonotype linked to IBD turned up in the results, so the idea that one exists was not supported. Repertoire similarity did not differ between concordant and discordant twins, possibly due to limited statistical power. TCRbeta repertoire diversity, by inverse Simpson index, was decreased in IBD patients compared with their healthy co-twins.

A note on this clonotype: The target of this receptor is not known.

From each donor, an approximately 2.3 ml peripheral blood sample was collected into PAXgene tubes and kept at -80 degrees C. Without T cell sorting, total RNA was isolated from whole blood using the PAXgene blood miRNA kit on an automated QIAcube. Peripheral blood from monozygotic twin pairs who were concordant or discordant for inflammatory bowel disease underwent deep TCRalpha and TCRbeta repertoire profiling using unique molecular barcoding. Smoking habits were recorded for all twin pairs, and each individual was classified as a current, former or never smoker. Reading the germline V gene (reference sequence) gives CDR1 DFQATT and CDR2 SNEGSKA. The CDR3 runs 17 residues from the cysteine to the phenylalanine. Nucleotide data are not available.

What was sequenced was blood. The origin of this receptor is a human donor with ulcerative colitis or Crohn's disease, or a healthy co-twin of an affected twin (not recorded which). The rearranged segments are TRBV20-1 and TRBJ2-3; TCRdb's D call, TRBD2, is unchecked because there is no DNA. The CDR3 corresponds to CSARDLPTSGVTDTQYF.